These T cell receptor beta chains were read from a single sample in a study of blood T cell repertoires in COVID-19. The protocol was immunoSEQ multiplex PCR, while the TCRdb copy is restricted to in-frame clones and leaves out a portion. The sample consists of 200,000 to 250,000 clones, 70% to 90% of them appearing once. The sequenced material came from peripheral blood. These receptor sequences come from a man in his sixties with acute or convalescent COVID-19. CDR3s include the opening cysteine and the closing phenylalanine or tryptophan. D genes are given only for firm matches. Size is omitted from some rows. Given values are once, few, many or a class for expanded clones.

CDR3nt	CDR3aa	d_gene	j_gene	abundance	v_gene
TGTGCCAGCAGCTTACCAGGGTCCGAGCAGTACTTC	CASSLPGSEQYF	-	TRBJ2-7	-	TRBV11-1
TGTGCCAGTAGTATCAGCGGGACAAACACCGGGGAGCTGTTTTTT	CASSISGTNTGELFF	-	TRBJ2-2	-	TRBV19
TGTGCCAGCAGCCCAACGAGGGTGAACACTGAAGCTTTCTTT	CASSPTRVNTEAFF	-	TRBJ1-1	-	TRBV5-4
TGTGCCAGCAGCACGGAGACCTCTGGAAACACCATATATTTT	CASSTETSGNTIYF	-	TRBJ1-3	-	TRBV9
TGTGCCAGCAGCGGACGACAGGGGGCGGCTGAAGCTTTCTTT	CASSGRQGAAEAFF	TRBD1	TRBJ1-1	-	TRBV9
TGCAGCGTTGGGACAGGGGGCTACGACGAGCAGTACTTC	CSVGTGGYDEQYF	TRBD1	TRBJ2-7	-	TRBV29-1
TGCGCCAGCAGCTTGGATCCAGGGGGCATGGGTGGCTACACCTTC	CASSLDPGGMGGYTF	TRBD1	TRBJ1-2	-	TRBV5-1
TGTGCCAGCAGCTTAACACTAGCGGGAGATGCCAATGAGCAGTTCTTC	CASSLTLAGDANEQFF	TRBD2	TRBJ2-1	-	TRBV7-3
TGTGCCAGCAGCTTAACTCGGGATCAGCCCCAGCATTTT	CASSLTRDQPQHF	-	TRBJ1-5	-	TRBV11-2
TGTGCCAGCAGCTCGGGAAACACCATATATTTT	CASSSGNTIYF	-	TRBJ1-3	once	TRBV7-9
TGCAGCTCCCTCGGTAAAACGAACACTGAAGCTTTCTTT	CSSLGKTNTEAFF	-	TRBJ1-1	-	TRBV29-1
TGCAGCGTTGATGGGACAGGGACCACCGGGGAGCTGTTTTTT	CSVDGTGTTGELFF	TRBD1	TRBJ2-2	-	TRBV29-1
TGTGCCAGCAGCGGCGACAGGGGACTGTATGAAAAACTGTTTTTT	CASSGDRGLYEKLFF	TRBD1	TRBJ1-4	-	TRBV2
TGTGCCAGCAGCACCTCTTGGGGCGATCAGCCCCAGCATTTT	CASSTSWGDQPQHF	-	TRBJ1-5	-	TRBV9
TGTGCCAGCAGCTTAGATGTCAGGACTAGCGGAGCCTACAATGAGCAGTTCTTC	CASSLDVRTSGAYNEQFF	TRBD2	TRBJ2-1	-	TRBV11-3
TGTGCCAGCTCACCTTCAGGGTTGTATGGCTACACCTTC	CASSPSGLYGYTF	-	TRBJ1-2	once	TRBV18
TGTGCCAGCTCACCACGTTCAGACATGAACACTGAAGCTTTCTTT	CASSPRSDMNTEAFF	-	TRBJ1-1	-	TRBV18
TGCGCCAGCGGTTCCTCTCGGAGCGACACAGATACGCAGTATTTT	CASGSSRSDTDTQYF	-	TRBJ2-3	once	TRBV4-3
TGTGCCTGGAGTGCGGGACTAGCGGGAGCTCCCGGGGAGCTGTTTTTT	CAWSAGLAGAPGELFF	TRBD2	TRBJ2-2	-	TRBV30
TGTGCCAGCTCATCACGTGATAGCGGGAGTGCAGATACGCAGTATTTT	CASSSRDSGSADTQYF	TRBD2	TRBJ2-3	-	TRBV18
TGTGCCACCGAGGCCGCGCCGAGCTCCTACGAGCAGTACTTC	CATEAAPSSYEQYF	-	TRBJ2-7	-	TRBV10-3
TGTGCCAGCAGTCCGGGACAGATCTCCTACGAGCAGTACTTC	CASSPGQISYEQYF	TRBD1	TRBJ2-7	-	TRBV28
TGTGCCAGCAGCTATCGACAGGGCTCCTACAATGAGCAGTTCTTC	CASSYRQGSYNEQFF	TRBD1	TRBJ2-1	-	TRBV7-9
TGTGCCAGCAGTCTACACCGGACAGGAGGAAATCAGCCCCAGCATTTT	CASSLHRTGGNQPQHF	TRBD1	TRBJ1-5	-	TRBV28
TGTGCCAGCAGTTTGGGCAGGACTAACTATGGCTACACCTTC	CASSLGRTNYGYTF	-	TRBJ1-2	-	TRBV28
TGTGCCAGCAGCCCCAGCGGTAATTCACCCCTCCACTTT	CASSPSGNSPLHF	-	TRBJ1-6	-	TRBV6-2/TRBV6-3
TGTGCCAGCAGTGTAGGGGGGGGTTACGAGCAGTACTTC	CASSVGGGYEQYF	-	TRBJ2-7	-	TRBV2
TGTGCCAGCACCTTGGGAGACAGGGAGTACGGCTACACCTTC	CASTLGDREYGYTF	TRBD1	TRBJ1-2	-	TRBV28
TGTGCCAGCAGCGCAACGATCACTAGCGGGCGCTACTACGAGCAGTACTTC	CASSATITSGRYYEQYF	-	TRBJ2-7	-	TRBV21-1
TGTGCCAGCAGCGTAGGGGCTAACTCCTACAATGAGCAGTTCTTC	CASSVGANSYNEQFF	-	TRBJ2-1	-	TRBV9
TGCGCCAGCAGCCACAGGACAGGGGGCGATGGCTACACCTTC	CASSHRTGGDGYTF	TRBD1	TRBJ1-2	-	TRBV4-3
TGTGCCAGCAGTTTAGGGACTAAGGATGAGCAGTTCTTC	CASSLGTKDEQFF	-	TRBJ2-1	-	TRBV12-3/TRBV12-4
TGTGCCAGCAGCCAAGAGAGGGACAGGGAATGGAGGTCCTACAATGAGCAGTTCTTC	CASSQERDREWRSYNEQFF	TRBD1	TRBJ2-1	-	TRBV3-1/TRBV3-2
TGTGCCAGCAGCGCCCGGACAGGGTATGACACTGAAGCTTTCTTT	CASSARTGYDTEAFF	TRBD1	TRBJ1-1	-	TRBV7-2
TGTGCCAGTAGTGTCGACGTGACAGGGGGCGGTTATGGCTACACCTTC	CASSVDVTGGGYGYTF	TRBD1	TRBJ1-2	-	TRBV19